The rows below give T cell receptor beta chains drawn from one sample of a study of cytomegalovirus exposure and HLA in healthy donors. Sequencing was performed with immunoSEQ multiplex PCR; in TCRdb, only in-frame clones are kept and a portion is missing. The repertoire holds 130,000 or so clones, more than 75% seen once, with 0.9% to 1.2% in the top ten. The sequencing sample was made of PBMCs. The receptors derive from a male donor in good health and CMV-seronegative. Each CDR3 is given with its conserved first and last residue. The D gene is left open where the match is weak. Only part of the rows carry a size: once, few, many, or a class if the clone is expanded.

J gene: TRBJ1-1; D gene: .; V gene: TRBV5-1; clone size: .; CDR3 protein: CASSPFLEDTEAFF; CDR3 DNA: TGCGCCAGCAGCCCCTTTCTAGAAGACACTGAAGCTTTCTTT
J gene: TRBJ1-5; D gene: TRBD1; V gene: TRBV6-1; clone size: few; CDR3 protein: CASSRDRIDQPQHF; CDR3 DNA: TGTGCCAGCAGCCGGGACAGGATTGATCAGCCCCAGCATTTT
J gene: TRBJ2-5; D gene: .; V gene: TRBV7-2; clone size: .; CDR3 protein: CASSLMAQETQYF; CDR3 DNA: TGTGCCAGCAGCTTAATGGCTCAAGAGACCCAGTACTTC
J gene: TRBJ1-4; D gene: TRBD1; V gene: TRBV9; clone size: .; CDR3 protein: CASSISPGQNNEKLFF; CDR3 DNA: TGTGCCAGCAGCATCAGCCCGGGACAGAATAATGAAAAACTGTTTTTT
J gene: TRBJ2-1; D gene: .; V gene: TRBV30; clone size: .; CDR3 protein: CAWSEDRYNEQFF; CDR3 DNA: TGTGCCTGGAGTGAAGACAGGTACAATGAGCAGTTCTTC
J gene: TRBJ2-7; D gene: .; V gene: TRBV5-6; clone size: .; CDR3 protein: CASSAVGGSYEQYF; CDR3 DNA: TGTGCCAGCAGCGCGGTCGGGGGCTCCTACGAGCAGTACTTC
J gene: TRBJ2-3; D gene: TRBD2; V gene: TRBV5-4; clone size: .; CDR3 protein: CASTTGGLSTDTQYF; CDR3 DNA: TGTGCCAGCACCACCGGGGGACTAAGCACAGATACGCAGTATTTT
J gene: TRBJ2-7; D gene: TRBD2; V gene: TRBV7-2; clone size: few; CDR3 protein: CASSLLGGNREQYF; CDR3 DNA: TGTGCCAGCAGCTTATTGGGAGGGAATCGCGAGCAGTACTTC
J gene: TRBJ2-1; D gene: TRBD2; V gene: TRBV5-4; clone size: .; CDR3 protein: CASSTGLAGSSYNEQFF; CDR3 DNA: TGTGCCAGCAGCACAGGACTAGCGGGGAGCTCCTACAATGAGCAGTTCTTC
J gene: TRBJ1-4; D gene: .; V gene: TRBV7-8; clone size: .; CDR3 protein: CASSPARGTNEKLFF; CDR3 DNA: TGTGCCAGCAGCCCAGCCAGGGGTACTAATGAAAAACTGTTTTTT
J gene: TRBJ2-1; D gene: TRBD1; V gene: TRBV29-1; clone size: .; CDR3 protein: CSADRARDYNEQFF; CDR3 DNA: TGCAGCGCAGACAGGGCCAGGGACTACAATGAGCAGTTCTTC
J gene: TRBJ2-5; D gene: TRBD2; V gene: TRBV7-2; clone size: once; CDR3 protein: CASSTARRGGETQYF; CDR3 DNA: TGTGCCAGCAGCACCGCCCGGCGGGGGGGGGAGACCCAGTACTTC
J gene: TRBJ2-5; D gene: TRBD2; V gene: TRBV6-6; clone size: .; CDR3 protein: CASSYLGLAGWETQYF; CDR3 DNA: TGTGCCAGCAGTTACCTTGGACTAGCGGGGTGGGAGACCCAGTACTTC
J gene: TRBJ1-5; D gene: TRBD1; V gene: TRBV7-9; clone size: few; CDR3 protein: CASSQTGGDQPQHF; CDR3 DNA: TGTGCCAGCAGCCAGACAGGGGGTGATCAGCCCCAGCATTTT
J gene: TRBJ1-1; D gene: TRBD1; V gene: TRBV19; clone size: .; CDR3 protein: CASSGTVNTEAFF; CDR3 DNA: TGTGCCAGCTCCGGGACAGTGAACACTGAAGCTTTCTTT
J gene: TRBJ1-2; D gene: .; V gene: TRBV21-1; clone size: .; CDR3 protein: CASSPGHRGHGYTF; CDR3 DNA: TGTGCCAGCAGCCCAGGGCACAGGGGCCATGGCTACACCTTC
J gene: TRBJ1-3; D gene: .; V gene: TRBV5-6; clone size: .; CDR3 protein: CASSPGEARGNTIYF; CDR3 DNA: TGTGCCAGCAGCCCGGGTGAGGCCAGAGGAAACACCATATATTTT
J gene: TRBJ1-6; D gene: .; V gene: TRBV30; clone size: .; CDR3 protein: CAWTDRPYNSPLHF; CDR3 DNA: TGTGCCTGGACCGACAGACCCTATAATTCACCCCTCCACTTT
J gene: TRBJ2-5; D gene: .; V gene: TRBV2; clone size: .; CDR3 protein: CASSVSGGGWETQYF; CDR3 DNA: TGTGCCAGCAGTGTTAGTGGTGGGGGGTGGGAGACCCAGTACTTC
J gene: TRBJ1-3; D gene: .; V gene: TRBV19; clone size: .; CDR3 protein: CASSGGGLNTIYF; CDR3 DNA: TGTGCCAGTAGTGGAGGAGGCTTAAACACCATATATTTT
J gene: TRBJ2-7; D gene: TRBD2; V gene: TRBV19; clone size: .; CDR3 protein: CASSIITTSGGYEQYF; CDR3 DNA: TGTGCCAGTAGTATAATAACGACTAGCGGGGGCTACGAGCAGTACTTC
J gene: TRBJ1-1; D gene: .; V gene: TRBV30; clone size: .; CDR3 protein: CAWSKTMNTEAFF; CDR3 DNA: TGTGCCTGGAGTAAGACAATGAACACTGAAGCTTTCTTT
J gene: TRBJ2-1; D gene: .; V gene: TRBV30; clone size: .; CDR3 protein: CAWNRGSTYNEQFF; CDR3 DNA: TGTGCCTGGAATCGGGGGAGCACCTACAATGAGCAGTTCTTC
J gene: TRBJ1-1; D gene: .; V gene: TRBV30; clone size: .; CDR3 protein: CAWSSPPGTEAFF; CDR3 DNA: TGTGCCTGGAGTTCTCCTCCCGGCACTGAAGCTTTCTTT
J gene: TRBJ2-7; D gene: .; V gene: TRBV5-1; clone size: .; CDR3 protein: CASSQDTFYEQYF; CDR3 DNA: TGCGCCAGCAGCCAGGACACGTTCTACGAGCAGTACTTC
J gene: TRBJ1-1; D gene: .; V gene: TRBV6-5; clone size: .; CDR3 protein: CASRADMNTEAFF; CDR3 DNA: TGTGCCAGCCGAGCCGACATGAACACTGAAGCTTTCTTT
J gene: TRBJ2-1; D gene: TRBD1; V gene: TRBV6-1; clone size: .; CDR3 protein: CASSVLRDRGSEQFF; CDR3 DNA: TGTGCCAGCAGTGTCCTCCGGGACAGAGGAAGTGAGCAGTTCTTC
J gene: TRBJ2-2; D gene: .; V gene: TRBV27; clone size: .; CDR3 protein: CASSGRSTGELFF; CDR3 DNA: TGTGCCAGCAGTGGGAGGTCGACCGGGGAGCTGTTTTTT
J gene: TRBJ2-1; D gene: TRBD2; V gene: TRBV11-2; clone size: once; CDR3 protein: CASSFSGGYEQFF; CDR3 DNA: TGTGCCAGCAGTTTTAGCGGGGGATATGAGCAGTTCTTC
J gene: TRBJ1-4; D gene: .; V gene: TRBV4-2; clone size: .; CDR3 protein: CASSQVLTGSREKLFF; CDR3 DNA: TGTGCCAGCAGCCAAGTCCTGACGGGGTCACGGGAAAAACTGTTTTTT
J gene: TRBJ2-1; D gene: TRBD2; V gene: TRBV25-1; clone size: .; CDR3 protein: CASRIAGTVNEQFF; CDR3 DNA: TGTGCCAGCAGAATAGCGGGGACCGTCAATGAGCAGTTCTTC
J gene: TRBJ1-5; D gene: .; V gene: TRBV6-6; clone size: .; CDR3 protein: CASSYEGEGYQPQHF; CDR3 DNA: TGTGCCAGCAGTTACGAAGGGGAAGGGTATCAGCCCCAGCATTTT
J gene: TRBJ1-6; D gene: .; V gene: TRBV18; clone size: .; CDR3 protein: CASSPAGLGHHSPLHF; CDR3 DNA: TGTGCCAGCTCACCAGCAGGGCTTGGACACCATTCACCCCTCCACTTT
J gene: TRBJ1-1; D gene: .; V gene: TRBV6-5; clone size: .; CDR3 protein: CASSWRRNTEAFF; CDR3 DNA: TGTGCCAGCAGTTGGAGACGGAACACTGAAGCTTTCTTT
J gene: TRBJ2-5; D gene: TRBD1; V gene: TRBV19; clone size: .; CDR3 protein: CASSTIQGAQETQYF; CDR3 DNA: TGTGCCAGTAGTACGATACAGGGGGCCCAAGAGACCCAGTACTTC
J gene: TRBJ2-7; D gene: .; V gene: TRBV9; clone size: .; CDR3 protein: CASSVDQGRHYEQYF; CDR3 DNA: TGTGCCAGCAGCGTAGATCAGGGGCGCCACTACGAGCAGTACTTC